The 3 T cell receptor beta chains in this list originate from one sample, sequenced in a study of cytomegalovirus exposure and HLA in healthy donors. It was with 60 Vbeta and 13 Jbeta primers that the PCR ran. The assay was immunoSEQ multiplex PCR, and TCRdb's table has in-frame clones only and misses some. The repertoire holds about 130,000 clones, with around 8.5% as singletons. The source material was PBMCs. Receptor source: a man aged 40-49 years in good health and CMV-seronegative.

The genes are TRBV7-9 and TRBJ2-1; D gene unclear. Trimming removed 2 bases from V and 6 bases from J, with 11 bases in between. The CDR3 runs to 14 residues. CDR1 and CDR2 from the germline V gene are SEHNR and FQNEAQ (reference sequence). The CDR3 bases are TGTGCCAGCAGCTTAAGTCCTAGTGGCAATGAGCAGTTCTTC. Its translation: CASSLSPSGNEQFF. The full variable domain, in which reference TRBV7-9 and TRBJ2-1 provide the parts outside the CDR3, is DTGVSQNPRHKITKRGQNVTFRCDPISEHNRLYWYRQTLGQGPEFLTYFQNEAQLEKSRLLSDRFSAERPKGSFSTLEIQRTEQGDSAMYLCASSLSPSGNEQFFGPGTRLTVL.

V usage is TRBV6-5 and J usage is TRBJ1-4; TRBD1 aligns across 7 bases. Germline V gives CDR1 MNHEY, CDR2 SVGAGI. The V gene end was trimmed by 6 bases and the J gene end by 13 bases; junction bases not matched to a gene: 11. This CDR3 has 13 residues. The DNA of the CDR3 is TGTGCCAGCAGCCGAACCACAGGGGAACGACTGTTTTTT. Its translation: CASSRTTGERLFF.

This clone was detected only a few times. The chain links TRBV20-1 to TRBJ2-1, with D uncertain. The germline V gene has CDR1 DFQATT and CDR2 SNEGSKA (reference sequence). Trimming removed 3 bases from V and 9 bases from J, with 6 bases in between. This CDR3 is built from 10 residues. The CDR3 DNA sequence: TGCAGTGCTAGTCTTAGTGAGCAGTTCTTC. This translates into CSASLSEQFF.